This TCR beta chain was identified in a study of sequential checkpoint blockade in melanoma. About the research overall: Each arm's sequence ended with maintenance nivolumab.

Clones were sequenced by immunoSEQ multiplex PCR, and TCRdb holds only the in-frame ones, with some missing. The sample yields 1,500 to 2,500 clones, roughly 50% seen once. Treatment noted: randomized to nivolumab then ipilimumab (arm A) or the reverse (arm B). From thawed PBMCs, live CD3+CD8+ cells negative for CD19 and CD56 were sorted. Sequencing was performed on CD8+ T cells sorted from blood (inferred from file names), taken from a patient given nivolumab and ipilimumab in sequence. This sequence originates from a human patient with melanoma. Some clones in this sample may be carry-over from other donors' samples.

CDR3 amino acids: CASSLGGHGEETQYF. The DNA for the CDR3 is TGTGCCAGCAGCTTAGGAGGGCACGGGGAAGAGACCCAGTACTTC. The V and J genes are TRBV7-6 and TRBJ2-5, with D tentatively TRBD2 (5 bases). V was pared by 1 base and J by 3 bases, with 12 bases between. The CDR3 spans 15 residues. Per germline, CDR1 SGHVS and CDR2 FNYEAQ.